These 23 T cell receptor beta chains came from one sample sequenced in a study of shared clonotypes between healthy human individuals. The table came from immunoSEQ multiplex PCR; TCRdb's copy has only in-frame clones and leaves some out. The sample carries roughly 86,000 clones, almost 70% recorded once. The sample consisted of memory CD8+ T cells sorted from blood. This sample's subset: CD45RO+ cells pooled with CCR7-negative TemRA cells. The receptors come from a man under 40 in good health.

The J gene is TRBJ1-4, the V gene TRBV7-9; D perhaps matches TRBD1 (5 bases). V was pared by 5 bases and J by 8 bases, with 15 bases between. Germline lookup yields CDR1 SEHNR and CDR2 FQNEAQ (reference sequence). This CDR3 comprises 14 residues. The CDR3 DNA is TGTGCCAGCAGCATCCAGGGATGGGGGGAAAAACTGTTTTTT. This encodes CASSIQGWGEKLFF.

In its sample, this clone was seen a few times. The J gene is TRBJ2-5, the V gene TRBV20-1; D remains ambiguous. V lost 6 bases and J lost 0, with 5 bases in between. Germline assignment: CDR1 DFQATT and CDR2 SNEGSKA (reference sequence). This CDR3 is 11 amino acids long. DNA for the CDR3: TGCAGTGCACACCACCAAGAGACCCAGTACTTC. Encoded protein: CSAHHQETQYF.

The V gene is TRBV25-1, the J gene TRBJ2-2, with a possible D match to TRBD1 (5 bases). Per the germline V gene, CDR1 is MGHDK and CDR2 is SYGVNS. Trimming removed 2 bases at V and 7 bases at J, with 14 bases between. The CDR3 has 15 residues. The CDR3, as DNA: TGTGCCAGCAGTGAAGGCAGGGATCCTGGCGGGGAGCTGTTTTTT. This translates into CASSEGRDPGGELFF.

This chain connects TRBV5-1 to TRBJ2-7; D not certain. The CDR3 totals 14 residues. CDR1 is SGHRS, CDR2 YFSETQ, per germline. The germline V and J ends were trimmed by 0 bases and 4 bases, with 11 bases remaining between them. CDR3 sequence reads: CASSLAGSKYEQYF. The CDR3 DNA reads TGCGCCAGCAGCTTGGCAGGTAGCAAATACGAGCAGTACTTC.

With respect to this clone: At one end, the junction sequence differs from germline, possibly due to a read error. The CDR3: CASSLDQGWSSPLHF. The CDR3 DNA follows: TGTGCCAGCAGCTTGGACCAAGGGTGGAGTTCACCCCTCCACTTT. This chain joins TRBV5-3 and TRBJ1-6; D remains unclear. TRBV5-3 is an ORF for which the function is uncertain. The CDR3 totals 15 residues.

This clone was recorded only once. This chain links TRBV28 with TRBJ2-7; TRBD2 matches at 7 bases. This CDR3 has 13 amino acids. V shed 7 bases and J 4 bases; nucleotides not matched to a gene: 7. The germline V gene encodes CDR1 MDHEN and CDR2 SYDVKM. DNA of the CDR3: TGTGCCAGCACTCGTCCGGGAGGTTACGAGCAGTACTTC. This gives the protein CASTRPGGYEQYF.

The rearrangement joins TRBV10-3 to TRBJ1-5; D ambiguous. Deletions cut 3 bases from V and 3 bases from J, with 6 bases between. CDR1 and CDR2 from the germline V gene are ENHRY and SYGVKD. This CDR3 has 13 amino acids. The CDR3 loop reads CAISDSFNQPQHF. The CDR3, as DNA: TGTGCCATCAGTGACAGTTTCAATCAGCCCCAGCATTTT.

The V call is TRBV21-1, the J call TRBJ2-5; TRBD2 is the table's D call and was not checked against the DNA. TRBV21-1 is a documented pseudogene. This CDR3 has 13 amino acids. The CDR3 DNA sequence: TGTGCCAGCACCTTTGGGAGGGAAGAGACCCAGTACTTC. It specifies CASTFGREETQYF.

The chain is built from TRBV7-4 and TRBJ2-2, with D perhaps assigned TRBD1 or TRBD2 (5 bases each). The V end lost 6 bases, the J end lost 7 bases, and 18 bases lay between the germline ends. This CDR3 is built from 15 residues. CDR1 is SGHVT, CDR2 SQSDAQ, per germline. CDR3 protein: CASSLLSDRVGELFF. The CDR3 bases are TGTGCCAGCAGTCTGCTTAGCGACAGAGTCGGGGAGCTGTTTTTT.

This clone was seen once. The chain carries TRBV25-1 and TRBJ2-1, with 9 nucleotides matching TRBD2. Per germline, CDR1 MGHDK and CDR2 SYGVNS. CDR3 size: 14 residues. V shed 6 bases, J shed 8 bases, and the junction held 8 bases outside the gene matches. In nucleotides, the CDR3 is TGTGCCAGCAGAAGGACTAGCGTAGTGGATGAGCAGTTCTTC. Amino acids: CASRRTSVVDEQFF.

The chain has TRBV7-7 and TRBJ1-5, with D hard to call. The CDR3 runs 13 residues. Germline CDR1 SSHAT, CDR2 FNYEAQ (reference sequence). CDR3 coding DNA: TGTGCTCGGGGAGAACCGAGAAATCAGCCCCAGCATTTT. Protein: CARGEPRNQPQHF.

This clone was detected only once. The CDR3 sequence: CASSTWDTQYF. CDR3 sequence (DNA): TGTGCCAGCAGCACGTGGGATACGCAGTATTTT. V is TRBV6-9 and J is TRBJ2-3; D uncertain. Trimming took off 6 bases at V and 6 bases at J, with 7 bases between the two ends. Germline loops: CDR1 MNHGY, CDR2 SVAAGI. There are 11 residues in the CDR3.

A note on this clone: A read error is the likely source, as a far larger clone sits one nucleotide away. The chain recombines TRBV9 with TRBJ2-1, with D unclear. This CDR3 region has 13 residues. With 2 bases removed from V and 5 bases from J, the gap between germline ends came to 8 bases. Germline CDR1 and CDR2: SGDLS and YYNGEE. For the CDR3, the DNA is TGTGCCAGCAGCGTCGACGGTCACAATGAGCAGTTCTTC. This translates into CASSVDGHNEQFF.

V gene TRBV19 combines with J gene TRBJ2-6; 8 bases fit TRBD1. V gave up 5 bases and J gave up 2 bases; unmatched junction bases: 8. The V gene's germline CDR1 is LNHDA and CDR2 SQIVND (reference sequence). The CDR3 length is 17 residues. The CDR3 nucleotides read TGTGCCAGTAGTCGTACAGGGGGTAGGGCTGGGGCCAACGTCCTGACTTTC. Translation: CASSRTGGRAGANVLTF. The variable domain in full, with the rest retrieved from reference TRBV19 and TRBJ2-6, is DGGITQSPKYLFRKEGQNVTLSCEQNLNHDAMYWYRQDPGQGLRLIYYSQIVNDFQKGDIAEGYSVSREKKESFPLTVTSAQKNPTAFYLCASSRTGGRAGANVLTFGAGSRLTVL.

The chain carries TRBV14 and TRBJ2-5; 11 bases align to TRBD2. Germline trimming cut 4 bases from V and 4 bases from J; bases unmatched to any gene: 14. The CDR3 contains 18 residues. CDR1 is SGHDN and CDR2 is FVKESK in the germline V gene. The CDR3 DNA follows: TGTGCCAGCAGCCCGAGGCTAGCGGGAGGTTATCGAAGAGAGACCCAGTACTTC. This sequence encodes CASSPRLAGGYRRETQYF. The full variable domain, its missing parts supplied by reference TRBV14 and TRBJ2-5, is EAGVTQFPSHSVIEKGQTVTLRCDPISGHDNLYWYRRVMGKEIKFLLHFVKESKQDESGMPNNRFLAERTGGTYSTLKVQPAELEDSGVYFCASSPRLAGGYRRETQYFGPGTRLLVL.

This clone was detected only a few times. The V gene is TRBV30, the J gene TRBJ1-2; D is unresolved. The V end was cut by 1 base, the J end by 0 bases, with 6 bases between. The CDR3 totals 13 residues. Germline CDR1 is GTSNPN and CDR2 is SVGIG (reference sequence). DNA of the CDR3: TGTGCCTGGAGTGCCCTTTCTAACTATGGCTACACCTTC. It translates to CAWSALSNYGYTF.

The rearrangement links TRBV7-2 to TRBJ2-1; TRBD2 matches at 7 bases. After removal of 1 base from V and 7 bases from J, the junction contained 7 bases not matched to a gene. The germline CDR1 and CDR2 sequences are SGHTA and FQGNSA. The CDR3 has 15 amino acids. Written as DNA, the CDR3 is TGTGCCAGCAGCTTAGGGGTTAGGGAGGGGAATGAGCAGTTCTTC. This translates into CASSLGVREGNEQFF. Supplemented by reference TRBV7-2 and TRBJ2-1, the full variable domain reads GAGVSQSPSNKVTEKGKDVELRCDPISGHTALYWYRQSLGQGLEFLIYFQGNSAPDKSGLPSDRFSAERTGGSVSTLTIQRTQQEDSAVYLCASSLGVREGNEQFFGPGTRLTVL.

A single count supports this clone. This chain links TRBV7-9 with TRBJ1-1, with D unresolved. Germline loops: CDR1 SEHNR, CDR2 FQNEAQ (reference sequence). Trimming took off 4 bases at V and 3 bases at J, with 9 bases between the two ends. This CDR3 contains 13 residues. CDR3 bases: TGTGCCAGCAGCTCCCCGGCGTACACTGAAGCTTTCTTT. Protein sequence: CASSSPAYTEAFF. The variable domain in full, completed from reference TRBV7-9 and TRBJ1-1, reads DTGVSQNPRHKITKRGQNVTFRCDPISEHNRLYWYRQTLGQGPEFLTYFQNEAQLEKSRLLSDRFSAERPKGSFSTLEIQRTEQGDSAMYLCASSSPAYTEAFFGQGTRLTVV.

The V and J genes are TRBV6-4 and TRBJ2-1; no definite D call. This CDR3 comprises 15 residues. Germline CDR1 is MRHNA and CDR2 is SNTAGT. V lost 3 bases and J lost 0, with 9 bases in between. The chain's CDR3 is CASSEYPTSYNEQFF. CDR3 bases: TGTGCCAGCAGTGAGTACCCGACCTCCTACAATGAGCAGTTCTTC.

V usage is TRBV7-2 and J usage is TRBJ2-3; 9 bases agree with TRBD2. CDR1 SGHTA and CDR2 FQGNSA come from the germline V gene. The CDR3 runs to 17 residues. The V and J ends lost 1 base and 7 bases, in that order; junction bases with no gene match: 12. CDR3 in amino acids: CASSLVSGRSSKNTQYF. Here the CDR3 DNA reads TGTGCCAGCAGCTTAGTTAGCGGGAGAAGTAGTAAAAATACGCAGTATTTT. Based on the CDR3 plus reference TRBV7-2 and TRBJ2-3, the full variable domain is GAGVSQSPSNKVTEKGKDVELRCDPISGHTALYWYRQSLGQGLEFLIYFQGNSAPDKSGLPSDRFSAERTGGSVSTLTIQRTQQEDSAVYLCASSLVSGRSSKNTQYFGPGTRLTVL.

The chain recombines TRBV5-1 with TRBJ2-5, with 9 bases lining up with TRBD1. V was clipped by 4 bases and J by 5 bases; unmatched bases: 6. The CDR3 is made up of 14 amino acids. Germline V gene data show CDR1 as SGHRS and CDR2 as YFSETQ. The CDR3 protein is CASSLRQGDETQYF. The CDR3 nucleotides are TGCGCCAGCAGCCTACGACAGGGGGACGAGACCCAGTACTTC.

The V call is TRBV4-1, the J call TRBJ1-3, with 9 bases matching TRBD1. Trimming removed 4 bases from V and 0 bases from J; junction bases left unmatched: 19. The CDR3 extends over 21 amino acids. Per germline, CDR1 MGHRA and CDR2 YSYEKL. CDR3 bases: TGCGCCAGCAGCCCCCAGAAGGGGGACAGGGAGATTGTCGGCTCTGGAAACACCATATATTTT. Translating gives CASSPQKGDREIVGSGNTIYF.

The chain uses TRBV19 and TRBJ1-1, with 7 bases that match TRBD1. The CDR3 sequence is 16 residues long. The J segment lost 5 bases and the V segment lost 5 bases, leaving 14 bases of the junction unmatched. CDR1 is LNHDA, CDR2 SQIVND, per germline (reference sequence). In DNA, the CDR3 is TGTGCCAGTAGTCCTACGACAGGGCGGTTCTCTACTGAAGCTTTCTTT. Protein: CASSPTTGRFSTEAFF.